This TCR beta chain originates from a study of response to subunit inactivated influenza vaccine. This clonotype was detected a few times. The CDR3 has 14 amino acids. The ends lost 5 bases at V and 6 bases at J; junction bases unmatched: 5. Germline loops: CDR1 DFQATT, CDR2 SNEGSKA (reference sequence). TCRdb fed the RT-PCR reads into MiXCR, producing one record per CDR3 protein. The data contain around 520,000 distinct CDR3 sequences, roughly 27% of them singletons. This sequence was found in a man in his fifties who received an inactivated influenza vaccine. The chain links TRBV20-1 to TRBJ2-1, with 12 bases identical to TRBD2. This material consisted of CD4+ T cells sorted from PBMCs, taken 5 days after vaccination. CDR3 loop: CSAPLAGGANEQFF. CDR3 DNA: TGCAGTGCTCCTCTAGCGGGGGGGGCCAATGAGCAGTTCTTC.